The 7 T cell receptor beta chains listed next were all sequenced from one sample in a study of T cells in Graves' hyperthyroidism and ophthalmopathy. The CDR3 regions of TCR beta were amplified from RNA transcripts. The HTBI primer set drove a first-round RT-PCR of the TCR CDR3. Via MiXCR, TCRdb re-called the multiplex PCR reads, giving one row per CDR3 protein. This table holds about 400,000 distinct CDR3 sequences, 15% found once. Sequenced: blood. The receptors derive from a woman aged 25 to 45 with Graves' hyperthyroidism.

This clonotype has a count of ten or more. The V call is TRBV6-1, the J call TRBJ1-6; D uncertain. Germline V CDR1 and CDR2: MNHNS, SASEGT. The ends were cut back, 8 bases at V and 5 bases at J, with 10 bases in the middle. The CDR3 contains 13 residues. The CDR3 coding sequence is TGTGCCAGCCTTCGGTTCGATAATTCACCCCTCCACTTT. Its translation: CASLRFDNSPLHF.

J is TRBJ2-5 and V is TRBV5-1, with 8 positions matching TRBD1. Germline CDR1 and CDR2: SGHRS and YFSETQ. The J segment lost 4 bases and the V segment lost 5 bases, leaving 10 bases of the junction unmatched. There are 15 residues in the CDR3. The CDR3 region has the DNA TGCGCCAGCAGATCCTTGCAGGGGGCCGGAGAGACCCAGTACTTC. This encodes CASRSLQGAGETQYF.

The rearrangement joins TRBV5-4 to TRBJ2-7; D is ambiguous. Germline values: CDR1 SGHNT, CDR2 YYREEE (reference sequence). V lost 0 bases and J 6 bases, leaving 10 bases between the germline ends. The CDR3 sequence is 13 residues long. CDR3 in DNA: TGTGCCAGCAGCTTGGAGGCTATGGGCGAGCAGTACTTC. Translation gives CASSLEAMGEQYF. The variable domain in full, completed from reference TRBV5-4 and TRBJ2-7, reads ETGVTQSPTHLIKTRGQQVTLRCSSQSGHNTVSWYQQALGQGPQFIFQYYREEENGRGNFPPRFSGLQFPNYSSELNVNALELDDSALYLCASSLEAMGEQYFGPGTRLTVT.

This clonotype was recorded once. V and J are TRBV19 and TRBJ2-2; 7 nucleotides align to TRBD2. The CDR3 has 14 residues. Germline assignment: CDR1 LNHDA and CDR2 SQIVND (reference sequence). J was trimmed by 5 bases and V by 7 bases; bases with no gene match: 7. The CDR3 region has the DNA TGTGCCAGTATGGGGGGAGGGTGGACCGGGGAGCTGTTTTTT. It encodes CASMGGGWTGELFF.

The chain combines TRBV24-1 with TRBJ1-5, with unresolved D. This CDR3 comprises 12 residues. Trimming removed 4 bases at V and 9 bases at J, with 9 bases between. Germline CDR1 reads KGHDR; CDR2 reads SFDVKD. CDR3 region: CATSDPNGPQHF. The CDR3 nucleotides are TGTGCCACCAGTGACCCCAATGGGCCCCAGCATTTT.

The rearrangement joins TRBV9 to TRBJ2-3, with D possibly matching TRBD2 (6 bases). CDR3 length: 15 residues. The V gene's germline CDR1 is SGDLS and CDR2 YYNGEE. The ends were cut back, 0 bases at V and 1 base at J, with 9 bases in the middle. The CDR3 DNA reads TGTGCCAGCAGCGTAGCTCCTAGCGGCACAGATACGCAGTATTTT. Translation gives CASSVAPSGTDTQYF.

This clonotype was found many times. The DNA for the CDR3 is TGTGCCGGCGCGGACCGGGGTAACACTGAAGCTTTCTTT. This gives the protein CAGADRGNTEAFF. The V call is TRBV6-1, the J call TRBJ1-1, with D uncertain. Germline assignment: CDR1 MNHNS and CDR2 SASEGT. V lost 11 bases, J lost 2 bases, and 15 bases lay in between. This CDR3 spans 13 amino acids.